This T cell receptor beta chain was documented in a study of shared clonotypes between healthy human individuals. Adults of Caucasian background living in Nashville, Tennessee made up all donors. Splitting of CD4+ cells produced CD45RA+ naive and CD45RA-negative memory subsets. The authors distributed each subset's genomic DNA evenly over several immunoSEQ plates. Profiled with immunoSEQ multiplex PCR; TCRdb holds only in-frame clones, not every one. The sample holds more than 850,000 clones, around 82% seen once. The germline V gene has CDR1 SGHDT and CDR2 YYEEEE. Trimming removed 1 base from V and 0 bases from J, with 11 bases in between. This CDR3 comprises 17 residues. The sample holds a few counts of this clone.

The chain uses TRBV5-6 and TRBJ2-6; weak D call: TRBD1 (5 bases). Sequencing used memory CD4+ T cells from PBMCs. The subset here: CD45RA-negative fraction. The source of this sequence is a man aged 18 to 30 in good health. Some clones in this sample may be carry-over from other donors' samples. CDR3 bases: TGTGCCAGCAGCTTGTCCCCAAGGGGCTCTGGGGCCAACGTCCTGACTTTC. Translation gives CASSLSPRGSGANVLTF.